The rows below give T cell receptor beta chains drawn from one sample of a study of T cells in Graves' hyperthyroidism and ophthalmopathy. Via MiXCR, TCRdb re-called the multiplex PCR reads, giving one row per CDR3 protein. The sample holds 500,000 to 800,000 distinct CDR3 sequences, roughly 45% seen once. Sequenced input: peripheral blood or thyroid tissue (not recorded which). Receptors originate from an adult man with Graves' disease, either hyperthyroidism or ophthalmopathy (not recorded which). The CDR3 runs from the conserved cysteine through the conserved F or W. D genes are given only for firm matches. Clone size appears in some rows only: once, few, many, or a class for an expanded clone.

d_call	v_call	clone_size	cdr3_length	j_call	cdr3_aa	cdr3_nt
NA	TRBV11-1	NA	14	TRBJ1-6	CASSLADQGSPLHF	TGTGCCAGCAGCTTAGCAGACCAGGGATCACCCCTCCACTTT
NA	TRBV12-3/TRBV12-4	NA	14	TRBJ2-7	CASSSPGERYEQYF	TGTGCCAGCAGTTCACCGGGAGAGCGATACGAGCAGTACTTC
NA	TRBV6-1	NA	15	TRBJ2-7	CASSGRQDSSYEQHF	TGTGCCAGCAGTGGGAGACAGGACAGCTCCTACGAGCAGCACTTC
NA	TRBV5-1	NA	13	TRBJ2-7	CASSADRRYEQYF	TGCGCCAGCAGCGCAGACCGCCGCTACGAGCAGTACTTC
NA	TRBV20-1	few	12	TRBJ1-4	CSARQNNEKLFF	TGCAGTGCTCGACAGAATAATGAAAAACTGTTTTTT
NA	TRBV12-3/TRBV12-4	many	13	TRBJ1-4	CASSLTGREKLFF	TGTGCCAGCAGTTTAACGGGGCGGGAAAAACTGTTTTTT
TRBD2	TRBV12-3/TRBV12-4	many	15	TRBJ2-5	CASSPLGLAEETQYF	TGTGCCAGCAGTCCACTGGGGCTAGCGGAGGAGACCCAGTACTTC
TRBD1	TRBV15	NA	15	TRBJ1-4	CATSNPTGGGEKLFF	TGTGCCACCAGCAATCCCACAGGGGGCGGTGAAAAACTGTTTTTT
NA	TRBV7-3	NA	18	TRBJ1-3	CASSLKWARGICGNTIYF	TGTGCCAGCAGCTTAAAGTGGGCGAGAGGGATATGTGGAAACACCATATATTTT
NA	TRBV2	NA	14	TRBJ2-7	CASHKEAHSYEQYF	TGTGCCAGCCACAAGGAGGCCCACTCCTACGAGCAGTACTTC
NA	TRBV29-1	NA	12	TRBJ1-2	CSVELHNYGYTF	TGCAGCGTTGAGCTTCATAACTATGGCTACACCTTC
NA	TRBV20-1	few	14	TRBJ1-2	CSAPTPGRVGGYTF	TGCAGTGCTCCGACCCCGGGGAGGGTGGGGGGCTACACCTTC
NA	TRBV7-2	NA	13	TRBJ1-5	CASSKTVNQPQHF	TGTGCCAGCAGCAAGACAGTAAATCAGCCCCAGCATTTT
TRBD1	TRBV2	NA	14	TRBJ2-7	CASRPGQGGYEQYF	TGTGCCAGCAGACCCGGACAGGGAGGATACGAGCAGTACTTC
NA	TRBV6-4	few	18	TRBJ1-5	CASSYSLSDGQSNQPQHF	TGTGCCAGCAGTTACTCCCTCTCGGACGGACAAAGCAATCAGCCCCAGCATTTT
TRBD1	TRBV20-1	NA	16	TRBJ2-7	CSARAPPGQGAYEQYF	TGCAGTGCTAGAGCTCCCCCGGGACAGGGAGCCTACGAGCAGTACTTC
NA	TRBV20-1	NA	15	TRBJ1-5	CSASQGSFGNQPQHF	TGCAGTGCTAGTCAGGGTTCTTTTGGCAATCAGCCCCAGCATTTT
TRBD1	TRBV6-1	NA	16	TRBJ1-2	CASSLSGTGVYYGYTF	TGTGCCAGCAGTTTGTCCGGGACAGGGGTCTACTATGGCTACACCTTC
TRBD2	TRBV15	NA	15	TRBJ2-7	CATSSYTGGDYEQYF	TGTGCCACCAGCAGTTACACGGGAGGGGACTACGAGCAGTACTTC
NA	TRBV6-5	few	12	TRBJ1-3	CATVATGNTIYF	TGTGCCACCGTGGCGACTGGAAACACCATATATTTT
NA	TRBV5-1	many	13	TRBJ1-6	CASSLMSNSPLHF	TGCGCCAGCAGCCTGATGAGTAATTCACCCCTCCACTTT
NA	TRBV7-8	NA	16	TRBJ1-5	CASSLASAGGNQPQHF	TGTGCCAGCAGCTTAGCGTCGGCAGGGGGCAATCAGCCCCAGCATTTT
TRBD2	TRBV20-1	once	16	TRBJ2-7	CSARAGRAARSYEQYF	TGCAGTGCTAGGGCGGGGAGGGCCGCTAGATCCTACGAGCAGTACTTC
NA	TRBV10-3	many	16	TRBJ1-2	CAISPAGIEDDYGYTF	TGTGCCATCAGTCCGGCAGGAATCGAGGACGACTATGGCTACACCTTC
TRBD2	TRBV29-1	NA	10	TRBJ2-5	CSVEPGLENF	TGCAGCGTGGAACCGGGACTAGAAAACTTC
NA	TRBV2	NA	12	TRBJ2-7	CASSPTLGEQYF	TGTGCCAGCTCACCAACTCTTGGCGAGCAGTACTTC
NA	TRBV6-5	few	14	TRBJ1-5	CASSQQGLNQPQHF	TGTGCCAGCAGTCAACAGGGACTCAATCAGCCCCAGCATTTT
TRBD1	TRBV6-5	few	15	TRBJ2-7	CASSEGTGVLYEQYF	TGTGCCAGCAGTGAGGGCACAGGGGTCCTGTACGAGCAGTACTTC
NA	TRBV29-1	NA	12	TRBJ1-2	CSLATGWRGYTF	TGCAGCTTGGCCACAGGGTGGAGGGGCTACACCTTC
TRBD2	TRBV11-1	NA	16	TRBJ2-5	CASSELAGGGGETQYF	TGTGCCAGCAGCGAACTAGCGGGAGGCGGAGGAGAGACCCAGTACTTC
TRBD1	TRBV24-1	NA	14	TRBJ1-4	CATSDGQGGEKLFF	TGTGCCACCAGTGATGGACAGGGAGGCGAAAAACTGTTTTTT
TRBD1	TRBV7-9	NA	15	TRBJ2-7	CASSKQGAGLGEQYF	TGTGCCAGCAGCAAACAGGGGGCTGGATTAGGAGAGCAGTACTTC
NA	TRBV7-9	many	14	TRBJ1-2	CASSPRTDSYGYTF	TGTGCCAGCAGCCCCCGGACGGATTCGTACGGCTACACCTTC
TRBD2	TRBV5-1	few	15	TRBJ2-2	CASSLASGVAGELFF	TGCGCCAGCAGCTTGGCAAGCGGGGTGGCCGGGGAGCTGTTTTTT
TRBD1	TRBV2	NA	14	TRBJ2-2	CASTGTGTTGELFF	TGTGCCAGCACTGGGACAGGGACCACCGGGGAGCTGTTTTTT
TRBD2	TRBV12-3/TRBV12-4	few	15	TRBJ2-7	CASRGSGRPGYEQYF	TGTGCCAGCAGGGGAAGCGGGAGGCCAGGCTACGAGCAGTACTTC
TRBD1	TRBV2	NA	15	TRBJ2-7	CASSLTGQGAQEQYF	TGTGCCAGCAGTTTAACGGGACAGGGGGCGCAGGAGCAGTACTTC
NA	TRBV9	many	16	TRBJ1-6	CASSVAPHPRDSPLHF	TGTGCCAGCAGCGTAGCCCCCCACCCGCGGGACTCACCCCTCCACTTT
TRBD1	TRBV7-2	NA	16	TRBJ2-5	CASRPGTGGGGETQYF	TGTGCCAGCAGACCCGGGACAGGGGGAGGAGGAGAGACCCAGTACTTC
TRBD1	TRBV19	many	13	TRBJ1-1	CASSWTGQTEAFF	TGTGCCAGTAGTTGGACAGGGCAAACTGAAGCTTTCTTT
NA	TRBV7-8	NA	15	TRBJ2-2	CASSFPQGNTGELFF	TGTGCCAGCAGCTTCCCCCAGGGGAACACCGGGGAGCTGTTTTTT
TRBD1	TRBV29-1	few	14	TRBJ1-5	CSVGQGEGNQPQHF	TGCAGCGTCGGACAGGGTGAAGGCAATCAGCCCCAGCATTTT
NA	TRBV29-1	many	12	TRBJ1-1	CSVARTNTEAFF	TGCAGCGTCGCTCGTACCAACACTGAAGCTTTCTTT